This T cell receptor (beta chain) stems from a study of T cells in tuberculosis. Study-wide background: A South African cohort included IGRA-negative adolescents, latently infected IGRA-positive adolescents and adults with active tuberculosis. PBMC were archived before or within 7 days of starting treatment.

Time point of the sample: new active TB diagnosis, blood taken before or within 7 days of starting treatment. Confirmation came from sputum smear and/or culture positivity for M. tuberculosis. Unsorted cryopreserved PBMC were sequenced, averaging around 100,000 T cells per clinical donor. TCRdb keeps only in-frame clones here, not all; method: immunoSEQ multiplex PCR. The data contain 31,000 or so clones, more than 75% of them singletons. CDR1 is SGHTA, CDR2 FQGNSA, per germline. Trimming cost V 3 bases and J 11 bases; bases outside gene matches: 7. The CDR3 runs 13 residues. The genes are TRBV7-2 and TRBJ1-1; 9 bases align to TRBD1. The sequencing here drew on PBMCs, taken at tuberculosis diagnosis. The sequence was obtained from an adult with tuberculosis. DNA of the CDR3: TGTGCCAGCAGCTTTGGGACAGGGAAATGGGCTTTCTTT. Translated: CASSFGTGKWAFF.